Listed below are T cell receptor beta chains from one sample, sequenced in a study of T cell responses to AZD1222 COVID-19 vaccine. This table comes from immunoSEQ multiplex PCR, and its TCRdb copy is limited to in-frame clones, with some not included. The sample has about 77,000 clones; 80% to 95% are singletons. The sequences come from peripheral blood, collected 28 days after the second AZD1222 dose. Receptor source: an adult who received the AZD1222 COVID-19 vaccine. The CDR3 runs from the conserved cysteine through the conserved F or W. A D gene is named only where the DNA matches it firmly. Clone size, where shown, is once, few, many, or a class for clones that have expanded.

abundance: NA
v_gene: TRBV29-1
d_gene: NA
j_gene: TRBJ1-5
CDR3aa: CSVETGSGNQPQHF
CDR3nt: TGCAGCGTCGAAACAGGTTCCGGCAATCAGCCCCAGCATTTT

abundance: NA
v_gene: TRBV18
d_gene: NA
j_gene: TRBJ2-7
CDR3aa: CASSPQDYEQYF
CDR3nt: TGTGCCAGCTCACCACAGGACTACGAGCAGTACTTC

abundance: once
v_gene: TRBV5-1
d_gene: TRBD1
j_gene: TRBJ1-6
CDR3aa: CASSLVEFTGGFNSPLHF
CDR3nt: TGCGCCAGCAGCTTGGTAGAGTTTACAGGGGGCTTTAATTCACCCCTCCACTTT

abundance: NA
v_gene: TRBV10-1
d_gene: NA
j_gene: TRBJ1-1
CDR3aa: CASSESYTEAFF
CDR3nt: TGCGCCAGCAGTGAGTCCTACACTGAAGCTTTCTTT

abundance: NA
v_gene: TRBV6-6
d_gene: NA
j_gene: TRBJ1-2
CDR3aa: CASKRGQKGAYGYTF
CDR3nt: TGTGCCAGCAAAAGGGGACAAAAAGGGGCCTATGGCTACACCTTC

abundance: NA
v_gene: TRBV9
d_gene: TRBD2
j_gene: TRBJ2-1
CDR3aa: CASSSGLAQLNEQFF
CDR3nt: TGTGCCAGCAGCTCGGGACTAGCGCAACTCAATGAGCAGTTCTTC

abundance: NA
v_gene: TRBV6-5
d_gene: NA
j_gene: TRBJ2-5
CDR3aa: CASSYEQGETQYF
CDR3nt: TGTGCCAGCAGTTACGAACAGGGAGAGACCCAGTACTTC

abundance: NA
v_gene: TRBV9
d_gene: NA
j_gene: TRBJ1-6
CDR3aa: CASAGLGNSPLHF
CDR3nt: TGTGCCAGTGCAGGGCTGGGGAATTCACCCCTCCACTTT

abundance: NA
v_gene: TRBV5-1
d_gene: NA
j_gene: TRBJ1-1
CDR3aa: CASSFGAGTEAFF
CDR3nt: NA

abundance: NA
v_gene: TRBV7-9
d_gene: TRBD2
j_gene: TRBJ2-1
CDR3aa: CASDGRANEQFF
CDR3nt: TGTGCCAGCGACGGGAGGGCCAATGAGCAGTTCTTC

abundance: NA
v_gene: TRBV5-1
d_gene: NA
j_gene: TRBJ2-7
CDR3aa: CASSSNSYSGTYDEQYF
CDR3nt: TGCGCCAGCAGTTCCAACTCATACTCCGGGACATACGACGAGCAGTACTTC

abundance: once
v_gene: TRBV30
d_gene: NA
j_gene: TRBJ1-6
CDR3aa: CAWSPGRSNSPLHF
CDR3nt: TGTGCCTGGAGTCCGGGACGAAGTAATTCACCCCTCCACTTT

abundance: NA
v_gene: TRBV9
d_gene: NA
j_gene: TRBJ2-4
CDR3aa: CASSSPAKNIQYF
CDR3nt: TGTGCCAGCAGCTCACCAGCCAAAAACATTCAGTACTTC

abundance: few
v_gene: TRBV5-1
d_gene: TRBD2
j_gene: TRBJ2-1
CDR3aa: CASSISGRADNEQFF
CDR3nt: TGCGCCAGCAGCATTAGCGGGAGGGCCGACAATGAGCAGTTCTTC

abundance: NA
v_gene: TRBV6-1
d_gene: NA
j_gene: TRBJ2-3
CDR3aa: CASSEGLSVDTQYF
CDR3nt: TGTGCCAGCAGTGAGGGACTTTCGGTAGATACGCAGTATTTT

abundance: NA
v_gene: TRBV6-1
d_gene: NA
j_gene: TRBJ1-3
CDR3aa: CASSEATVGLSGNTIYF
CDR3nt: TGTGCCAGCAGTGAAGCGACAGTTGGGCTCTCTGGAAACACCATATATTTT

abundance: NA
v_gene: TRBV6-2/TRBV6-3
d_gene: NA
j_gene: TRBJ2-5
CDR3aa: CASSRPKETQYF
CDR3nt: TGTGCCAGCAGTCGACCTAAAGAGACCCAGTACTTC